This T cell receptor beta chain was recorded in a study of blood T cell repertoires in COVID-19. The CDR3 consists of 14 residues. Germline lookup yields CDR1 SGHRS and CDR2 YFSETQ. Trimming pared 2 bases from V and 2 bases from J, leaving 9 bases between. Measured with immunoSEQ multiplex PCR; TCRdb has only the in-frame clones, and not every one. The sample yields roughly 70,000 clones, just under 80% seen once. The chain couples TRBV5-1 to TRBJ2-3; D unclear. This TCR was sampled from a human donor in a cohort sampled during active COVID-19. Sequenced: peripheral blood. The CDR3 loop reads CASSFNFLTDTQYF. In nucleotides, the CDR3 is TGCGCCAGCAGCTTTAACTTCCTCACAGATACGCAGTATTTT. Full variable domain (rest looked up from reference TRBV5-1 and TRBJ2-3): KAGVTQTPRYLIKTRGQQVTLSCSPISGHRSVSWYQQTPGQGLQFLFEYFSETQRNKGNFPGRFSGRQFSNSRSEMNVSTLELGDSALYLCASSFNFLTDTQYFGPGTRLTVL.